Each of the 10 T cell receptor beta chains below was sequenced from the same sample in a study of beta chain features in type 1 diabetes. Expressed TCRB transcripts got sequenced, as all isolated RNA was reverse transcribed. Sequencing used immunoSEQ multiplex PCR; TCRdb keeps in-frame clones, though not all of them. The profile shows around 200,000 clones, 10% to 15% of them singletons. Sequencing used central memory CD4+ T cells from blood. The receptors derive from a woman aged 18 to 35 in good health.

The rearrangement links TRBV29-1 to TRBJ2-3; D might be TRBD1 (6 bases). From germline, CDR1 is SQVTM and CDR2 ANQGSEA. This CDR3 has 13 amino acids. Trimming left V 8 bases short and J 2 bases short, with 14 bases between. The CDR3 DNA is TGCAGCCTAAGTGGACAGCCCACAGATACGCAGTATTTT. It specifies CSLSGQPTDTQYF.

V and J are TRBV6-5 and TRBJ2-7, with a tentative D call TRBD1 (5 bases). The ends were cut back, 6 bases at V and 4 bases at J, with 10 bases in the middle. The CDR3 consists of 12 residues. Germline-derived CDR1 and CDR2 are MNHEY and SVGAGI. The CDR3 region is CASRSTAYEQYF. The CDR3 bases are TGTGCCAGCAGGTCGACAGCTTACGAGCAGTACTTC.

This rearrangement joins TRBV6-5 to TRBJ2-7; 11 positions agree with TRBD2. This CDR3 comprises 14 residues. V gave up 9 bases and J gave up 12 bases; unmatched junction bases: 16. Germline CDR1 reads MNHEY; CDR2 reads SVGAGI. In DNA, the CDR3 is TGTGCCAGTAAACCCGGGACTAGCGGCGGGCCCTGGTACTTC. It is translated as CASKPGTSGGPWYF.

The chain has TRBV6-1 and TRBJ2-1, with 7 positions matching TRBD2. V lost 3 bases, J lost 5 bases, and 7 bases stayed unmatched. Germline lookup yields CDR1 MNHNS and CDR2 SASEGT. There are 15 residues in the CDR3. The CDR3 sequence: CASSDPWGGDNEQFF. The CDR3 DNA follows: TGTGCCAGCAGTGACCCTTGGGGGGGGGACAATGAGCAGTTCTTC.

This clone has a handful of counts. The V and J genes are TRBV10-1 and TRBJ1-1; D is perhaps TRBD1 (6 bases). The V gene's germline CDR1 is WNHNN and CDR2 SYGVQD (reference sequence). V lost 4 bases and J lost 1, with 10 bases in between. The CDR3 consists of 14 residues. CDR3 sequence (DNA): TGCGCCAGCAGTGGGACAGACAAGAACACTGAAGCTTTCTTT. This sequence encodes CASSGTDKNTEAFF.

The V and J genes are TRBV18 and TRBJ2-3, with TRBD2 identical over 7 bases. CDR1 is KGHSH and CDR2 is LQKENI in the germline V gene. This CDR3 spans 15 amino acids. The trim removed 5 bases at V and 1 base at J, leaving 6 bases unmatched. CDR3 protein: CASSRRSGGTDTQYF. In nucleotides, the CDR3 is TGTGCCAGCTCAAGGAGGAGCGGGGGCACAGATACGCAGTATTTT. The full variable domain, with the rest looked up from reference TRBV18 and TRBJ2-3, is NAGVMQNPRHLVRRRGQEARLRCSPMKGHSHVYWYRQLPEEGLKFMVYLQKENIIDESGMPKERFSAEFPKEGPSILRIQQVVRGDSAAYFCASSRRSGGTDTQYFGPGTRLTVL.

The chain couples TRBV19 to TRBJ2-7; 13 nucleotides agree with TRBD2. The CDR3 extends over 17 amino acids. J was trimmed by 0 bases and V by 4 bases; bases with no gene match: 6. Germline V gene data show CDR1 as LNHDA and CDR2 as SQIVND (reference sequence). In DNA form, the CDR3 reads TGTGCCAGTAGTACGGGACTAGCGGGAAGGCGCTCCTACGAGCAGTACTTC. Amino acid sequence: CASSTGLAGRRSYEQYF.

The chain has TRBV28 and TRBJ1-1; 8 bases are a match to TRBD1. Unmatched junction bases numbered 8, after V lost 3 bases and J lost 5 bases. Germline values: CDR1 MDHEN, CDR2 SYDVKM. The CDR3 contains 15 residues. CDR3 sequence reads: CASSLPRGLGTEAFF. CDR3 sequence (DNA): TGTGCCAGCAGTTTGCCCAGGGGGCTAGGTACTGAAGCTTTCTTT.

The CDR3 reads CASSLQGGRQPQHF. The CDR3 bases are TGTGCCAGCAGCTTACAGGGTGGACGACAGCCCCAGCATTTT. J is TRBJ1-5 and V is TRBV9; TRBD1 is a possible D gene (6 bases). The CDR3 extends over 14 amino acids. Trimming pared 4 bases from V and 7 bases from J, leaving 15 bases between. In germline, CDR1 is SGDLS, CDR2 YYNGEE.

The V gene is TRBV5-1, the J gene TRBJ2-3, with TRBD2 as a possible D gene (5 bases). The CDR3 spans 15 residues. Germline CDR1 SGHRS, CDR2 YFSETQ. The V and J ends lost 0 bases and 3 bases respectively, with 11 bases between them. CDR3 loop: CASSLANSVTDTQYF. CDR3 nucleotide sequence: TGCGCCAGCAGCTTGGCCAATAGCGTAACAGATACGCAGTATTTT.